This T cell receptor (beta chain) stems from a study of blood T cell repertoires in COVID-19 (dated by TCRdb to about 2020). With regard to the full study: Samples from collaborators originated in the United States, Italy and Spain and spanned both the acute and convalescent phases of COVID-19. Deeply sampled blood TCRbeta repertoires from subjects exposed to, actively infected with, or recovered from COVID-19 were included in the dataset. Nearly every sample came with metadata listing a de-identified subject ID, COVID-19 status, age in years and sex. The material from the prospective study consisted of cDNA or gDNA derived from T cells, B-cell-depleted T cells, or PBMCs. Samples came from the ongoing ImmuneRACE study (first 160 participants) plus 1,254 subjects from 6 global collaborators. The repertoires were made available in a free public database intended to serve as a resource for research on the immune response to SARS-CoV-2. Where HLA class I and class II types were available, the types were taken from metadata supplied by the sample provider, not from assay-based typing.

Regarding this clone: The antigen it recognizes is unknown. Qualities for individual bases were not recorded, and no much larger clone is one base off.

Based on the germline V gene (reference sequence), the CDR1 and CDR2 sequences are SEHNR and FQNEAQ. The CDR3 contains 18 residues, cysteine and phenylalanine counted. The read is trimmed to its CDR3 DNA, 54 bases read in frame from base 1. Cut back by 0 bases and 1 base, the V and J ends lie 17 bases apart. The collaborating institutions used their own protocols to collect whole blood in K2EDTA tubes. For TCRbeta analysis, collaborators shipped samples as frozen whole blood, isolated PBMCs, or DNA extracted from either of those sample types. Beyond this particular receptor, the publication reports: Clinical and demographic metadata were provided uncurated, with the amount varying by source and participant.

The immunoSEQ Assay, a bias-controlled multiplex PCR, was used to amplify TCRbeta CDR3 regions from genomic DNA. Per the original workflow: Nucleated cell counts per sample were estimated from amplification of reference gene primers within the assay. To quantify the absolute abundance of each unique TCRbeta CDR3 rearrangement, sequence reads were collapsed and filtered. Productive Simpson clonality was computed per sample as the square root of Simpson's diversity index over productive rearrangements. Here the immuneACCESS table is served through TCRdb, limited to in-frame sequences with V and J called. Missing clones are a known gap in these copies; in checked studies unresolved V genes cover under half, and the rest lacks a known reason. The D gene and trimming were derived from the DNA, and the V and J assignments and clone size from that table. In all, the sample holds almost 35,000 clones, and about 80% of those were seen once. Of the sample, under 35% is held by the ten largest clones.

This clonotype originated in an older man with acute or convalescent COVID-19. The sample taken for sequencing was peripheral blood. The V and J segments used are TRBV7-9 and TRBJ2-3, with an unclear D gene assignment. The CDR3 sequence is CASSLADYSSYGTDTQYF. The DNA sequence is given as TGTGCCAGCAGCTTAGCCGATTATTCGAGTTATGGCACAGATACGCAGTATTTT.